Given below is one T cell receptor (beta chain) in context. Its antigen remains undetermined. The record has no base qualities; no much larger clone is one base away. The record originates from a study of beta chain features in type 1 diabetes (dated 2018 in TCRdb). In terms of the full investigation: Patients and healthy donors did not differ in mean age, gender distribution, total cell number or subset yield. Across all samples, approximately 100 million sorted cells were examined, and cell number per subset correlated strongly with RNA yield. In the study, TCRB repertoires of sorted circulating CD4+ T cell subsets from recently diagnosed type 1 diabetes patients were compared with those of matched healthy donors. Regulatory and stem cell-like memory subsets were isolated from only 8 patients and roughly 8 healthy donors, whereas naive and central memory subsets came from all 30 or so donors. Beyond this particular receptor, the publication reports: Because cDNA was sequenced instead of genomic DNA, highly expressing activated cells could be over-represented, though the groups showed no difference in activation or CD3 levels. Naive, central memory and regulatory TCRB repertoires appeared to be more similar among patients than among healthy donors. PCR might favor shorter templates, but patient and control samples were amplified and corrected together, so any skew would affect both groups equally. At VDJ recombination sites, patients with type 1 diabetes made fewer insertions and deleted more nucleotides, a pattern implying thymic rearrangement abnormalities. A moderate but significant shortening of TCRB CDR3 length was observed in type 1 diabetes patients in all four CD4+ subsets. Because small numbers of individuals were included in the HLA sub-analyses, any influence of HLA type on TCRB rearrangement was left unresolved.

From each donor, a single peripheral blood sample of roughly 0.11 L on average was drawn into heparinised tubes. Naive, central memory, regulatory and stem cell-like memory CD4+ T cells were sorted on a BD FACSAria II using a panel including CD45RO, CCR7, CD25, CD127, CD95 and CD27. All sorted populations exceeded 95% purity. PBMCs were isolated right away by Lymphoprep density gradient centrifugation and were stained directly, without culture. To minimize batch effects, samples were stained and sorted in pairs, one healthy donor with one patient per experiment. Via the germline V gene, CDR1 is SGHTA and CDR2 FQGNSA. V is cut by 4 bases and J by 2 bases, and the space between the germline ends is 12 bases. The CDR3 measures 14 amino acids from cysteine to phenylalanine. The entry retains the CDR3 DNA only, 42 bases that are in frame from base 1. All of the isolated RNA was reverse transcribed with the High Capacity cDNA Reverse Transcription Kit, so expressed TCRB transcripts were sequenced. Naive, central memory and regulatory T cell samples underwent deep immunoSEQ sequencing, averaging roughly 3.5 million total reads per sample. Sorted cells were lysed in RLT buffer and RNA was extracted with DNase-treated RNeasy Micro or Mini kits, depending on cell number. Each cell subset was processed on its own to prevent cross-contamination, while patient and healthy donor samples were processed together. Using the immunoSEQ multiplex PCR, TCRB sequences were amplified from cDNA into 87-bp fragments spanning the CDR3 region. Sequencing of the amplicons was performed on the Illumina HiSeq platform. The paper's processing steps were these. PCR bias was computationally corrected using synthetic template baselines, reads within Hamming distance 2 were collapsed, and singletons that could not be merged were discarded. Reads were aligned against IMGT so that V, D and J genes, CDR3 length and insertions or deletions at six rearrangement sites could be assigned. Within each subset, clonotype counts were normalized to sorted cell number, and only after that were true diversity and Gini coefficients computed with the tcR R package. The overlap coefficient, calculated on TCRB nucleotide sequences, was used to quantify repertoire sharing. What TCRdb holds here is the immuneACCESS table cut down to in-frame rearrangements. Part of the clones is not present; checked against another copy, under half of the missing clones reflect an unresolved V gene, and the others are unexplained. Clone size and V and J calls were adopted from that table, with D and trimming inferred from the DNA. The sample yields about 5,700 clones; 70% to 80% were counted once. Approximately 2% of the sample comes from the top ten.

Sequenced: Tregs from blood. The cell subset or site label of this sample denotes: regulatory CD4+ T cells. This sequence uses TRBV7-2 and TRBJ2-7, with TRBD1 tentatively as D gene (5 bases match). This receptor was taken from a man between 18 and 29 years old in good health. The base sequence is TGTGCCAGCAGCTCCCAGGACATAGCCTACGAGCAGTACTTC. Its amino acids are CASSSQDIAYEQYF. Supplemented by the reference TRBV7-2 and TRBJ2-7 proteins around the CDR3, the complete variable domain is GAGVSQSPSNKVTEKGKDVELRCDPISGHTALYWYRQSLGQGLEFLIYFQGNSAPDKSGLPSDRFSAERTGGSVSTLTIQRTQQEDSAVYLCASSSQDIAYEQYFGPGTRLTVT.